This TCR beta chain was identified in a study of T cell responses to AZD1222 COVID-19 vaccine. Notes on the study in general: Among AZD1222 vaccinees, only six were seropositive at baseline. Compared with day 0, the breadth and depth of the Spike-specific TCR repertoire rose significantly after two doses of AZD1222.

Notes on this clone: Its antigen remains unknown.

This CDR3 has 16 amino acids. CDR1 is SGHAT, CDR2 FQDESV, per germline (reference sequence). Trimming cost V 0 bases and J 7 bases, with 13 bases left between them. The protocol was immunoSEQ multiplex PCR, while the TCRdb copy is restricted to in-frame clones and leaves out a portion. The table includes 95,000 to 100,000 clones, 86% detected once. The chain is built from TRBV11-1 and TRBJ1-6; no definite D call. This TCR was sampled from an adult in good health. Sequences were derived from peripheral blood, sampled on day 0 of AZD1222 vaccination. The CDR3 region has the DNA TGTGCCAGCAGCTTAGCTGGGCCAGGATCCAATTCACCCCTCCACTTT. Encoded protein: CASSLAGPGSNSPLHF.